Shown below are 16 T cell receptor beta chains from a single sample sequenced in a study of response to subunit inactivated influenza vaccine. TCRdb processed the RT-PCR reads anew with MiXCR; each CDR3 protein has one entry. This table has hundreds of thousands of distinct CDR3 sequences, about 15% appearing once. The material was PBMCs from blood, obtained roughly 15 days before vaccination. The receptors were gathered from a man aged 50 or older who received an inactivated influenza vaccine.

The chain joins TRBV7-2 to TRBJ2-1; 11 nucleotides agree with TRBD1. Germline lookup yields CDR1 SGHTA and CDR2 FQGNSA. The CDR3 is 16 amino acids. With V trimmed by 5 bases and J by 3 bases, 6 bases remained unmatched. In nucleotides, the CDR3 is TGTGCCAGCAGCAGCAGGACAGGGGGCTTCTACAATGAGCAGTTCTTC. Encoded protein: CASSSRTGGFYNEQFF.

The chain links TRBV2 to TRBJ2-5; 8 nucleotides align to TRBD2. Germline CDR1 and CDR2: SNHLY and FYNNEI. V gave up 0 bases and J gave up 5 bases; unmatched junction bases: 8. The CDR3 runs 16 residues. In DNA, the CDR3 is TGTGCCAGCAGTGAAGCGGGAGGGACTAGGAACGAGACCCAGTACTTC. It yields the protein CASSEAGGTRNETQYF.

This clonotype was counted only a few times. The chain has TRBV3-1 and TRBJ2-1, with D maybe TRBD2 (7 bases). Between the trimmed V and J ends, which lost 8 bases and 5 bases, there was a span of 13 bases. The CDR3 extends over 13 amino acids. CDR1 and CDR2 (germline): LGHDT, YNNKEL (reference sequence). In DNA, the CDR3 is TGTGCCAGCTCGAGGGGGGGTCACAATGAGCAGTTCTTC. This gives the protein CASSRGGHNEQFF.

The CDR3 DNA is TGCAGCGTCGCCGGGACAGCTCTAACCGAGCAGTACTTC. Protein sequence: CSVAGTALTEQYF. This chain joins TRBV29-1 and TRBJ2-7; 7 positions match TRBD1. Germline V CDR1 and CDR2: SQVTM, ANQGSEA. The CDR3 consists of 13 residues. Trimming removed 6 bases from V and 6 bases from J; junction bases left unmatched: 11.

This clonotype showed up many times. The J gene is TRBJ2-3, the V gene TRBV28; TRBD2 agrees at 10 bases. This CDR3 has 14 residues. Unmatched junction bases numbered 3, after V lost 6 bases and J lost 3 bases. Germline-derived CDR1 and CDR2 are MDHEN and SYDVKM. The CDR3 coding sequence is TGTGCCAGCAGACAGCGGGAGGGAACAGATACGCAGTATTTT. Translating it yields CASRQREGTDTQYF.

This clonotype occurred many times. This chain uses TRBV7-3 with TRBJ1-1, with 8 bases identical to TRBD1. V was pared by 3 bases and J by 1 base, with 4 bases of the junction left unmatched. Germline V gene data show CDR1 as SGHTA and CDR2 as FQGTGA. The CDR3 length is 15 residues. CDR3 amino acids: CASSLTGAGNTEAFF. CDR3 coding DNA: TGTGCCAGCAGCTTGACAGGGGCCGGGAACACTGAAGCTTTCTTT.

This clonotype was seen repeatedly, ten times or more. The rearrangement uses TRBV5-1 and TRBJ2-1, with TRBD2 as a possible D gene (5 bases). The CDR3 runs 12 residues. Trimming removed 2 bases at V and 8 bases at J, with 8 bases between. Germline CDR1 reads SGHRS; CDR2 reads YFSETQ. The CDR3 DNA follows: TGCGCCAGCAGCTTCCCCGGGGATGAGCAGTTCTTC. Translating it yields CASSFPGDEQFF.

This sequence joins TRBV5-4 and TRBJ2-5; 12 bases map to TRBD2. The V gene end was trimmed by 3 bases and the J gene end by 1 base; junction bases not matched to a gene: 10. The germline gives CDR1 SGHNT, CDR2 YYREEE (reference sequence). The CDR3 totals 18 residues. DNA for the CDR3: TGTGCCAGCAGCTCCGGTACTAGCGGGAGGCGTTCCCAAGAGACCCAGTACTTC. It yields the protein CASSSGTSGRRSQETQYF.

In this sample, this clonotype turned up a few times. The chain has TRBV5-1 and TRBJ2-3; 9 bases map to TRBD1. This CDR3 has 16 residues. CDR1 SGHRS and CDR2 YFSETQ come from the germline V gene. V dropped 1 base and J dropped 4; count of bases not matched to a gene: 7. Here the CDR3 DNA reads TGCGCCAGCAGCTTGATGCCGGGACAGGGATCAGATACGCAGTATTTT. It specifies CASSLMPGQGSDTQYF. Using reference TRBV5-1 and TRBJ2-3 for the parts outside the CDR3, the full variable domain is KAGVTQTPRYLIKTRGQQVTLSCSPISGHRSVSWYQQTPGQGLQFLFEYFSETQRNKGNFPGRFSGRQFSNSRSEMNVSTLELGDSALYLCASSLMPGQGSDTQYFGPGTRLTVL.

This clonotype was detected a few times. This chain joins TRBV10-3 and TRBJ2-1, with D hard to call. Per germline, CDR1 ENHRY and CDR2 SYGVKD. V gave up 8 bases and J gave up 9 bases, with 14 bases separating them. The CDR3 is 12 residues long. The CDR3 DNA sequence: TGTGCCATCGGATTCGTCTCTGGTGAGCAGTTCTTC. This translates into CAIGFVSGEQFF.

The sample holds many counts of this clonotype. V is TRBV24-1 and J is TRBJ2-2; TRBD1 is a possible D gene (6 bases). V was clipped by 9 bases and J by 4 bases, with 14 bases between them. The CDR3 has 14 residues. The germline CDR1 and CDR2 sequences are KGHDR and SFDVKD. CDR3 sequence reads: CATRNTQGTGELFF. CDR3 DNA: TGTGCCACCCGAAATACACAGGGCACCGGGGAGCTGTTTTTT.

In its sample, this clonotype was seen many times. The chain combines TRBV5-1 with TRBJ2-1; 9 nucleotides line up with TRBD2. Per germline, CDR1 SGHRS and CDR2 YFSETQ. This CDR3 region has 15 residues. J lost 7 bases, V lost 4 bases, and 9 bases had no gene match. The CDR3 nucleotides read TGCGCCAGCAGCATAGGACTAGCGCTAGGGAATGAGCAGTTCTTC. This gives the protein CASSIGLALGNEQFF.

The J gene is TRBJ2-6, the V gene TRBV11-2, with D perhaps given as TRBD1 or TRBD2 (5 bases each). The V end was cut by 3 bases, the J end by 2 bases, with 14 bases between. Per the germline V gene, CDR1 is SGHAT and CDR2 is FQNNGV. The CDR3 has 17 amino acids. The CDR3: CASSLVGRGAGANVLTF. The CDR3 nucleotides read TGTGCCAGCAGCTTGGTTGGACGAGGGGCTGGGGCCAACGTCCTGACTTTC.

This clonotype was found many times. V is TRBV12-3 or TRBV12-4 and J is TRBJ2-3; 10 bases line up with TRBD1. The CDR3 length is 14 residues. J lost 6 bases, V lost 5 bases, and 5 bases had no gene match. DNA for the CDR3: TGTGCCAGCAGTCGGGACAGGGGTCTGGATACGCAGTATTTT. This gives the protein CASSRDRGLDTQYF.

The V and J genes are TRBV5-6 and TRBJ1-2; D unresolved. The CDR3 consists of 15 residues. V was pared by 4 bases and J by 4 bases, with 17 bases between. Germline CDR1 is SGHDT and CDR2 is YYEEEE. The CDR3 reads CASSPLQKWSYGYTF. In DNA form, the CDR3 reads TGTGCCAGCAGCCCGCTCCAAAAATGGTCCTATGGCTACACCTTC.

This clonotype was recorded a few times. This sequence joins TRBV20-1 and TRBJ2-5; 8 bases fit TRBD2. The germline V gene has CDR1 DFQATT and CDR2 SNEGSKA (reference sequence). The ends lost 0 bases at V and 3 bases at J; junction bases unmatched: 3. This CDR3 region has 14 residues. The CDR3 here is CSARDLLAEETQYF. DNA of the CDR3: TGCAGTGCTAGAGATTTACTAGCGGAAGAGACCCAGTACTTC.